One TCR beta chain is described in this entry. There is no known antigen for this receptor. Base qualities were left out, and no much larger clone turns up one base away. The data belong to a study of cytomegalovirus exposure and HLA in healthy donors (TCRdb year 2017). With respect to the entire study: In an earlier analysis of several hundred of the donors, about 270 Gb of sequence data and 95 million to 130 million unique TCR beta sequences from 150 million to 200 million T cells were reported. An early release that covered approximately 600 HLA-typed donors contained approximately 300 gigabases of sequencing data and tens of millions of unique TCR sequences. Among the approximately 420 genotyped donors, 81% belonged to the genetic ancestry cluster associated with self-reported Caucasian donors. The study aimed to test whether signatures of past pathogen exposure could be identified by cataloging public T cell receptors. Using immunosequencing, the study profiled T cell repertoires from around 680 subjects and related those repertoires to cytomegalovirus serostatus. Besides the first cohort of 666 subjects, a separate validation cohort made up of 120 or so different subjects was used. The study combined high-throughput TCR immunosequencing, statistical association of individual TCRs with disease status, and machine learning to predict cytomegalovirus infection status. To study patterns of TCR occurrence, a later analysis re-analyzed previously published TCR beta repertoires from around 700 donors and added high-resolution HLA genotyping. The later analysis used no new phenotypic data to find candidate immune exposures, relying instead on TCR beta sequences and their occurrence across donors. In an earlier analysis of around 540 of the donors, high-throughput TCR beta sequencing was used to judge whether each TCR beta V gene segment behaved as functional or pseudogenic. Donor age, sex, ethnicity and CMV serostatus were compiled alongside the repertoire data. In a later genetic analysis, genome-wide SNP genotypes for about 55% of the roughly 700 donors were used, and that subset was treated as a discovery cohort. All discovery cohort repertoires had been generated using a single sequencing platform. HLA typing included class I and class II loci at four-digit resolution. The number of donors typed differed by locus, with 629-630 for A, B, C, DRB1 and DQB1, roughly 550 for DQA1, 600 to 610 for DPA1, and around 430 for DPB1. Roughly 5 DR-DQ haplotypes were handled as single units for association and clustering because linkage in the cohort was strong. Across around 400 genotyped donors of the cohort, an average of about 250,000 unique TCR beta nucleotide sequences per donor were sequenced, and around 20% of those sequences were non-productive.

In total, approximately 610 healthy bone marrow donors made up the cohort. Cohort members were all nominally healthy when sampled, although unrecorded immune exposures were likely present. The donor tested CMV seropositive and was one of the 289 seropositive cohort members. A peripheral blood sample was collected from each donor, and TCR beta sequencing was performed on peripheral blood mononuclear cells. The Qiagen DNeasy Blood Extraction Kit was used to extract genomic DNA from the blood cell samples. What the research found in general, with its limitations: Only TCR beta chains were sequenced in this cohort, and the absence of alpha or paired-chain data limited detectable features. Roughly 15 rarely observed V segments, including chromosome 9 orphons, were excluded from the earlier analysis of several hundred of the donors because counts were too low. A later analysis found that HLA-associated TCR beta chains were more clonally expanded and had lower generation probabilities than equally common non-associated chains. Assigning TCR associations to individual alleles was difficult when HLA alleles, especially DR and DQ, strongly co-occurred. An association between a missense DCLRE1C variant and V-gene and J-gene trimming of TCR beta chains was found in a later genetic analysis and replicated in an independent cohort. HLA typing was unavailable for some donors at each locus, so association tests used only the typed subset. Across donors, most TCR sequences were observed very rarely, whereas some public TCRs were present in many individuals. According to the authors, the approach could potentially be generalized to other disease states and immunological phenotypes. In both the original and validation cohorts, the classifier was reported to diagnose cytomegalovirus status with high specificity and sensitivity. Sequencing depth was assumed to be roughly uniform across donors in the presence/absence analyses, though that assumption may not hold. Compared with the approximately 710-donor mean, donors in an Asian-associated ancestry cluster had fewer N-insertions in productive TCRs, according to a later genetic analysis. Specific HLA alleles were associated with over 15,000 TCR beta sequences at a false discovery rate of 0.05 in a later analysis. In a later analysis, TCR association rates were found to vary across HLA loci, with the most associated TCRs seen for DRB1 alleles and the fewest for HLA-C alleles. Three of the identified cytomegalovirus-associated TCR beta chains were confirmed in vitro to be specific for cytomegalovirus antigens. A total of roughly 160 TCR beta chains were listed by the study as associated with cytomegalovirus. The sequencing pipeline was judged likely to have produced a cluster of highly shared sequence variants as a technical artifact. Linkage disequilibrium might explain the correlated functional status among segregating V segments, but an unknown experimental factor could not be ruled out. For the cohort, immune exposure information was limited to CMV serostatus. Broadly in line with IMGT annotations, most TCR beta V segments showed up in productive rearrangements about 87% or about 30% of the time in an earlier analysis of several hundred of the donors. A later analysis found that most CMV-associated TCR beta chains appeared HLA-restricted, with HLA associations seemingly driven largely by CMV exposure. Several of the top co-occurrence clusters appeared to be linked to parvovirus B19, influenza, CMV and Epstein-Barr virus, according to a later analysis. A further reported finding was that TCR beta sequences accurately predicted the HLA-A and HLA-B alleles for most subjects in the first cohort.

Preparation of the library involved the immunoSEQ multiplex PCR assay. The multiplex PCR relied on a mix of 60 forward primers for TCR Vbeta segments and 13 reverse primers for TCR Jbeta segments. Amplification of the CDR3 region of rearranged TCR beta genes was performed with a multiplex PCR assay on genomic DNA. Amplified TCR beta libraries were sequenced as 87-base-pair reads on the Illumina HiSeq System. The original pipeline was this. A later analysis counted around 72 million unique TCR beta chains across the 650 to 800 repertoires, and around 9.9 million of these chains were shared by at least two donors. A nearest-neighbor algorithm error-corrected the raw reads and collapsed the reads into unique sequences, merging closely related sequences to remove PCR and sequencing errors. To assign V, D and J gene segments, CDR3 sequences were aligned to IMGT reference sequences. For a sequence to be retained, a match of at least six nucleotides to both a V gene segment and a J gene segment was required. A rearrangement counted as productive if the CDR3 had no stop codons and remained in frame with V and J, and every other rearrangement counted as non-productive. CDR3 was defined by IMGT convention, running from the second conserved V-encoded cysteine to the conserved J-encoded phenylalanine. The earlier analysis of about 530 of the donors excluded any sequence lacking an unambiguous match to a single V gene segment. An earlier analysis of about 600 of the donors called V segments functional above 56.7% productive rearrangements and segregating when the between-donor standard deviation exceeded 5%. A statistical classification framework was built to diagnose cytomegalovirus status from the catalog of TCR beta chain sequences. V and J gene assignment, in a later analysis, came from comparing TCR nucleotide sequences with IMGT/GENE-DB human TR gene sequences. Using the TCRdist pipeline, a later analysis assigned CDR3 sequences along with most-parsimonious VDJ recombination scenarios. A later analysis defined each TCR beta chain by its CDR3 amino acid sequence plus V-gene family, and excluded reads lacking a unique V-gene family. A later analysis removed 592 highly shared, low-generation-probability nucleotide sequences to deal with suspected cross-contamination and a sequencing artifact. In a later analysis, a clonal expansion index was calculated for each public chain from normalized within-repertoire ranks of inferred template counts. A later analysis computed generation probabilities with a VDJ recombination model fitted to out-of-frame rearrangements, and checked the results against IGoR. In a later analysis, TCR-TCR, TCR-HLA and TCR-CMV co-occurrence was scored with hypergeometric tests, and a repertoire-size bias correction was applied to TCR pairs. A later analysis estimated false discovery rates by permuting HLA or CMV assignments 20 times. A later analysis grouped co-occurring TCRs with DBSCAN, adding TCRdist sequence similarity when clustering within HLA-allele-positive subsets. Repertoires with fewer than 30,000 or more than 120,000 public chains, plus five repertoires with anomalous nucleotide sharing, were excluded from co-occurrence clustering. Entries here come from immuneACCESS through TCRdb and include only in-frame sequences with V and J called. Some clones fail to appear in such tables; in the studies checked, an unresolved V gene covers under half of the shortfall, and the cause of the remainder is unknown. That table gives V, J and clone size, and the DNA gave D and trimming. Recorded for this sample are about 120,000 clones; 70% to 80% of them occurred a single time. The ten largest clones capture 3.5% to 5% of the sample.

This clonotype was obtained from a young man in good health and CMV-seropositive. The sample taken for sequencing was PBMCs.

Read as DNA, the sequence is TGTGCCAGCAGCTTCGGCGCAGGGTCCGGAAACACCATATATTTT. Its protein is CASSFGAGSGNTIYF. The chain joins TRBV7-2 to TRBJ1-3; possibly the D gene is TRBD1, per 5 matching bases. V is pared back by 3 bases and J by 4 bases, with 13 bases lying between the germline termini. The CDR3 holds 15 amino acids from the cysteine to the phenylalanine. Only the CDR3 part of the read is kept: 45 bases, read in frame from the first base. As encoded in the germline V gene, CDR1 is SGHTA while CDR2 is FQGNSA. Full variable domain (CDR3 extended with the reference TRBV7-2 and TRBJ1-3 proteins): GAGVSQSPSNKVTEKGKDVELRCDPISGHTALYWYRQSLGQGLEFLIYFQGNSAPDKSGLPSDRFSAERTGGSVSTLTIQRTQQEDSAVYLCASSFGAGSGNTIYFGEGSWLTVV.